These T cell receptor beta chains were read from a single sample in a study of T cell changes during pregnancy in multiple sclerosis. TCRdb's copy holds only in-frame clones and misses some; the assay was immunoSEQ multiplex PCR. The top ten clones hold 0.9% to 1.2% of a sample with tens of thousands of clones, 85% to 95% of them seen once. The sequenced sample was peripheral blood, obtained in the first trimester of pregnancy. These receptors originate from a female donor with multiple sclerosis, enrolled in a pregnancy study. CDR3s include the opening cysteine and the closing phenylalanine or tryptophan. The D gene is left open where the match is weak. Where a row states a size, it is once, few, many or the class of an expanded clone; other rows omit it.

clone_size | j_call | v_call | d_call | cdr3_nt | cdr3_aa
- | TRBJ1-2 | TRBV5-1 | - | TGCGCCAGCAGCTTGGATAGGGGTAACTATGGCTACACCTTC | CASSLDRGNYGYTF
- | TRBJ2-5 | TRBV10-3 | - | TGTGCCTCTAGCTTCGCTGGCCAAGAGACCCAGTACTTC | CASSFAGQETQYF
- | TRBJ1-2 | TRBV11-2 | - | TGTGCCAGCAGCTTAAGGAGGCTAAGCGTGGATGGCTACACCTTC | CASSLRRLSVDGYTF
- | TRBJ2-2 | TRBV2 | TRBD1 | TGTGCCAGCAGGAAACAGGGGATCGACACCGGGGAGCTGTTTTTT | CASRKQGIDTGELFF
- | TRBJ2-7 | TRBV18 | - | TGTGCCAGCTCACCACTAGATTCTCTGAACGAGCAGTACTTC | CASSPLDSLNEQYF
- | TRBJ2-7 | TRBV27 | - | TGTGCCAGCAGTCTTCCCGGGGCCCCGGAGGGGGAGCAGTACTTC | CASSLPGAPEGEQYF
- | TRBJ2-1 | TRBV7-8 | TRBD1 | TGTGCCAGCAGCTACAGGGACAGCCTCTACAATGAGCAGTTCTTC | CASSYRDSLYNEQFF
- | TRBJ2-7 | TRBV18 | TRBD2 | TGTGCCAGCTCACCACCAGCGGGAGAGTCACGCGAGCAGTACTTC | CASSPPAGESREQYF
once | TRBJ1-1 | TRBV20-1 | - | TGCAGTGCTAGGGAGCATAGGGGAGCTTTCTTT | CSAREHRGAFF
- | TRBJ2-5 | TRBV5-1 | TRBD2 | TGCGCCAGCAGGCTAGGGACTAGCGGGGGCCAAGAGACCCAGTACTTC | CASRLGTSGGQETQYF
- | TRBJ2-2 | TRBV10-1 | TRBD2 | TGCGCCAGCAGTGATGCGACTAGCGTTCCCGCCGGGGAGCTGTTTTTT | CASSDATSVPAGELFF
- | TRBJ1-6 | TRBV11-1 | TRBD1 | TGTGCCAGCAGCCTTCAACTCAGTACAGGGGAATCACCCCTCCACTTT | CASSLQLSTGESPLHF
- | TRBJ2-5 | TRBV7-2 | - | TGTGCCAGCAGAGAGGCGGAGACCCAGTACTTC | CASREAETQYF
- | TRBJ2-2 | TRBV2 | TRBD1 | TGTGCCAGCAGTGAATGGAGGACAGGGGCAAACACCGGGGAGCTGTTTTTT | CASSEWRTGANTGELFF
- | TRBJ2-4 | TRBV4-2 | - | TGTGCCAGCAGCCAAGATCAGGGGCCCACAGGGAAGGTTTGGTTC | CASSQDQGPTGKVWF
- | TRBJ2-7 | TRBV5-8 | TRBD2 | TGTGCCAGCAGCTTAGGGACTAGCGGGAGAACCTACGAGCAGTACTTC | CASSLGTSGRTYEQYF
- | TRBJ1-2 | TRBV2 | - | TGTGCCAGCAGTTCCCGTCAAACGGGATCCTATGGCTACACCTTC | CASSSRQTGSYGYTF
- | TRBJ2-1 | TRBV4-1 | - | TGCGCCAGCAGCCAAGGTGGAGGAGGCAATGAGCAGTTCTTC | CASSQGGGGNEQFF
- | TRBJ2-7 | TRBV28 | - | TGTGCCAGCAGTTTTAGCCAGGGAACCTACGAGCAGTACTTC | CASSFSQGTYEQYF
- | TRBJ2-1 | TRBV7-9 | TRBD2 | TGTGCCAGCAGCTTAGGGGCGGGAGGGCTGCGTGAGCAGTTCTTC | CASSLGAGGLREQFF
once | TRBJ2-1 | TRBV9 | - | TGTGCCAGCAGCGCGAGGGGACTGAGCTCCTACAATGAGCAGTTCTTC | CASSARGLSSYNEQFF
- | TRBJ2-5 | TRBV11-1 | - | TGTGCCAGCAGCTTATTGGGCTACACCCAAGAGACCCAGTACTTC | CASSLLGYTQETQYF
- | TRBJ1-2 | TRBV7-3 | - | TGTGCCAGCAGCTTAGGGCAGAACTATGGCTACACCTTC | CASSLGQNYGYTF
- | TRBJ1-1 | TRBV11-2 | TRBD1 | TGTGCCAGCAGCACCGGGACAGCTCCTAACACTGAAGCTTTCTTT | CASSTGTAPNTEAFF
- | TRBJ1-3 | TRBV9 | - | TGTGCCAGCAGCACCCTAGGGGTCTCTGGAAACACCATATATTTT | CASSTLGVSGNTIYF
- | TRBJ2-2 | TRBV10-1 | - | TGCGCCAGCAGTGAGCAGAGCGGCGGGGAGCTGTTTTTT | CASSEQSGGELFF
- | TRBJ2-1 | TRBV4-1 | - | TGCGCCAGCAGCCAAGCAGAGGCGTTCTCCTACAATGAGCAGTTCTTC | CASSQAEAFSYNEQFF
- | TRBJ1-1 | TRBV18 | TRBD1 | TGTGCCAGCTCACCAGAGACAGGGAATGTGATGAACACTGAAGCTTTCTTT | CASSPETGNVMNTEAFF
- | TRBJ2-1 | TRBV5-1 | - | TGCGCCAGCAGCCAAGGGGCGGGGGCGGGGCATGAGCAGTTCTTC | CASSQGAGAGHEQFF
- | TRBJ2-1 | TRBV10-3 | TRBD1 | TGTGCCATCAGTGAAGGGACAGGGAATTTGAATGAGCAGTTCTTC | CAISEGTGNLNEQFF
- | TRBJ1-3 | TRBV11-2 | TRBD1 | TGTGCCAGCAGCTCCATCCCACCGGGACAGGATTGGGACACCATATATTTT | CASSSIPPGQDWDTIYF
- | TRBJ2-7 | TRBV7-2 | TRBD2 | TGTGCCAGCGCCTTCGGCGGGAGGACGAGCGAGCAGTACTTC | CASAFGGRTSEQYF
once | TRBJ1-5 | TRBV10-1 | TRBD1 | TGCGCCAGCAGTGATCAGCTGGGACAGGGTAGGAGCAATCAGCCCCAGCATTTT | CASSDQLGQGRSNQPQHF
- | TRBJ1-6 | TRBV2 | TRBD1 | TGTGCCAGCAGTGAAGCGCAGGGACAGCTTTATAATTCACCCCTCCACTTT | CASSEAQGQLYNSPLHF
- | TRBJ2-3 | TRBV7-9 | - | TGTGCCAGCAGCTTAGCGCGACAGGGCTTGGGGGGCCGTGGGGATACGCAGTATTTT | CASSLARQGLGGRGDTQYF
- | TRBJ1-5 | TRBV28 | - | TGTGCCAGCAGTAGTCGCGGGGGAGGCAATCAGCCCCAGCATTTT | CASSSRGGGNQPQHF
- | TRBJ2-5 | TRBV28 | TRBD2 | TGTGCCAGCAGCTCCAGACTAGCGGGAATCCAAGAGACCCAGTACTTC | CASSSRLAGIQETQYF
- | TRBJ2-1 | TRBV9 | TRBD1 | TGTGCCAGCAGCGTAGACGAGGGGGCCTCCTACAATGAGCAGTTCTTC | CASSVDEGASYNEQFF
- | TRBJ2-7 | TRBV18 | TRBD1 | TGTGCCAGCTCACCGAGTCGGGCAGGGGGCTACGAGCAGTACTTC | CASSPSRAGGYEQYF
- | TRBJ1-2 | TRBV7-8 | - | TGTGCCAGCAGCATCAACAGGGCCGGCTACACCTTC | CASSINRAGYTF
- | TRBJ2-2 | TRBV27 | TRBD2 | TGTGCCAGCAGTTCCCTTCTCCTGCCCGGGACTAGCGGGATTACCGGGGAGCTGTTTTTT | CASSSLLLPGTSGITGELFF
- | TRBJ1-4 | TRBV7-8 | TRBD1 | TGTGCCAGCAGCTTAAGGGGGCGTAATGAAAAACTGTTTTTT | CASSLRGRNEKLFF
- | TRBJ2-5 | TRBV9 | TRBD2 | TGTGCCAGCAGCTTCGGACTAGCGGGAGTAGAGACCCAGTACTTC | CASSFGLAGVETQYF
- | TRBJ2-6 | TRBV10-3 | - | TGTGCCATCATGAGTGATCCTGGGGCCAACGTCCTGACTTTC | CAIMSDPGANVLTF
- | TRBJ2-7 | TRBV6-1 | TRBD2 | TGTGCCAGCAGTGAAGCGCTTCCTTGGACTAGCGGGGGGCGGGAGACGTACTTC | CASSEALPWTSGGRETYF